One TCR beta chain is described in this entry. V was clipped by 6 bases and J by 1 base; unmatched bases: 11. Germline-derived CDR1 and CDR2 are SNHLY and FYNNEI. CDR3 length equals 16 residues. The sample comes from a study of long-term antiretroviral therapy in people with HIV. Running of the v3.0 immunoSEQ assay took place at survey level. The table came from immunoSEQ multiplex PCR; TCRdb's copy has only in-frame clones and leaves some out. The repertoire includes around 33,000 clones, roughly 82% of them detected once, and around 12% sits in the top ten. The sequenced sample was unsorted PBMCs, obtained 0.3 years after starting antiretroviral therapy. The gene calls are TRBV2 and TRBJ2-5, with 7 bases that match TRBD2. The source of this sequence is a man younger than 30 with HIV. DNA of the CDR3: TGTGCCAGCAGCCCCTTGCGGTCTAGCGGCCAAGAGACCCAGTACTTC. This codes for CASSPLRSSGQETQYF. The full variable domain, rest sourced from reference TRBV2 and TRBJ2-5, is EPEVTQTPSHQVTQMGQEVILRCVPISNHLYFYWYRQILGQKVEFLVSFYNNEISEKSEIFDDQFSVERPDGSNFTLKIRSTKLEDSAMYFCASSPLRSSGQETQYFGPGTRLLVL.